Following are 18 T cell receptor beta chains from one sample sequenced in a study of blood T cell repertoires in COVID-19. The protocol was immunoSEQ multiplex PCR, while the TCRdb copy is restricted to in-frame clones and leaves out a portion. The table shows about 140,000 clones, with 85% to 90% occurring only once. Sequenced sample: peripheral blood. These receptors all stem from a woman of 80 years or more with acute or convalescent COVID-19.

J is TRBJ1-2 and V is TRBV20-1; no clear D gene. The CDR3 has 12 residues. With 3 bases removed from V and 4 bases from J, the gap between germline ends came to 9 bases. CDR1 and CDR2 (germline): DFQATT, SNEGSKA (reference sequence). This chain's CDR3 is CSASWAGYGYTF. In DNA, the CDR3 is TGCAGTGCTAGTTGGGCGGGCTATGGCTACACCTTC.

V is TRBV11-1 and J is TRBJ1-4; 10 nucleotides match TRBD1. Trimming cost V 4 bases and J 7 bases; bases outside gene matches: 6. This CDR3 comprises 15 residues. Germline V gives CDR1 SGHAT, CDR2 FQDESV (reference sequence). The CDR3 is CASSSQTGGREKLFF. CDR3 coding DNA: TGTGCCAGCAGCTCTCAGACAGGGGGCCGTGAAAAACTGTTTTTT.

This chain uses TRBV6-5 with TRBJ1-1; D perhaps matches TRBD1 (5 bases). This CDR3 comprises 13 residues. V dropped 9 bases and J dropped 3 bases, with 14 bases sitting between them. Germline CDR1 reads MNHEY; CDR2 reads SVGAGI. The CDR3 sequence: CASRAPGDTEAFF. The CDR3 nucleotides are TGTGCCAGTAGAGCTCCGGGGGACACTGAAGCTTTCTTT.

This rearrangement joins TRBV28 to TRBJ2-3; D remains ambiguous. V dropped 2 bases and J dropped 5 bases, with 11 bases sitting between them. This CDR3 region has 14 residues. The germline V gene encodes CDR1 MDHEN and CDR2 SYDVKM. The CDR3 region is CASSLSSRGDTQYF. The DNA of the CDR3 is TGTGCCAGCAGTTTAAGTAGTCGTGGAGATACGCAGTATTTT.

This rearrangement joins TRBV7-2 to TRBJ2-1; 7 bases match TRBD2. Per the germline V gene, CDR1 is SGHTA and CDR2 is FQGNSA. V dropped 5 bases and J dropped 10; count of bases not matched to a gene: 11. The length of the CDR3 is 14 residues. The CDR3 sequence is CASSPFGARGEQFF. The DNA of the CDR3 is TGTGCCAGCAGCCCATTCGGGGCGCGGGGGGAGCAGTTCTTC. Together with reference TRBV7-2 and TRBJ2-1, the CDR3 gives the full variable domain: GAGVSQSPSNKVTEKGKDVELRCDPISGHTALYWYRQSLGQGLEFLIYFQGNSAPDKSGLPSDRFSAERTGGSVSTLTIQRTQQEDSAVYLCASSPFGARGEQFFGPGTRLTVL.

This clone was observed a single time. This chain joins TRBV30 and TRBJ2-5; D possibly corresponds to TRBD2 (5 bases). The CDR3 is 12 residues long. The germline V gene encodes CDR1 GTSNPN and CDR2 SVGIG (reference sequence). Trimming cost V 3 bases and J 5 bases, with 10 bases left between them. The CDR3, as DNA: TGTGCCTGGAGCCTCTCGGGGGAGACCCAGTACTTC. As protein: CAWSLSGETQYF.

CDR3 DNA sequence: TGCGCCAGCAGCCTTCAAACAGGGGGCACTGAAGCTTTCTTT. Translated, it gives CASSLQTGGTEAFF. J is TRBJ1-1 and V is TRBV5-1; 8 bases align to TRBD1. The CDR3 is 14 residues long. Germline values: CDR1 SGHRS, CDR2 YFSETQ. The trim removed 4 bases at V and 4 bases at J, leaving 6 bases unmatched.

The chain links TRBV6-5 to TRBJ1-5; 7 nucleotides align to TRBD1. With 6 bases clipped from V and 8 bases from J, the junction kept 10 bases outside the gene matches. The germline CDR1 and CDR2 sequences are MNHEY and SVGAGI. The CDR3 totals 14 residues. This CDR3 reads CASSFRQGSEPQHF. The CDR3 coding sequence is TGTGCCAGCAGCTTCAGACAGGGATCTGAGCCCCAGCATTTT.

J is TRBJ2-3 and V is TRBV27, with 11 bases identical to TRBD1. V shed 3 bases and J 8 bases; nucleotides not matched to a gene: 4. Germline CDR1 MNHEY, CDR2 SMNVEV (reference sequence). CDR3 size: 14 residues. Here the CDR3 reads CASSLGQGDRTQYF. The DNA of the CDR3 is TGTGCCAGCAGTTTGGGACAGGGGGATCGTACGCAGTATTTT.

The V gene is TRBV19, the J gene TRBJ1-1; 8 nucleotides align to TRBD1. CDR1 LNHDA and CDR2 SQIVND come from the germline V gene (reference sequence). Trimming took 6 bases from V and 1 from J; bases not matched to a gene: 13. The CDR3 loop spans 17 amino acids. The CDR3 region is CASRPQWDRRGNTEAFF. CDR3 DNA: TGTGCCAGTAGACCGCAATGGGACAGGAGGGGGAACACTGAAGCTTTCTTT.

The V and J genes are TRBV6-5 and TRBJ2-5; 7 bases are a match to TRBD1. Trimming took 6 bases from V and 3 from J; bases not matched to a gene: 10. In germline, CDR1 is MNHEY, CDR2 SVGAGI. The CDR3 has 15 residues. CDR3 nucleotide sequence: TGTGCCAGCAGGCTACCGGGACAGCCGAAAGAGACCCAGTACTTC. Translation: CASRLPGQPKETQYF.

The chain uses TRBV19 and TRBJ2-3; 10 nucleotides line up with TRBD1. The J segment lost 0 bases and the V segment lost 5 bases, leaving 5 bases of the junction unmatched. Germline CDR1 is LNHDA and CDR2 is SQIVND (reference sequence). This CDR3 spans 16 amino acids. CDR3 amino acids: CASSPRDRGSTDTQYF. Written as DNA, the CDR3 is TGTGCCAGTAGTCCCCGGGACAGGGGTAGCACAGATACGCAGTATTTT.

This rearrangement joins TRBV30 to TRBJ2-7, with no clear D. Trimming took off 1 base at V and 3 bases at J, with 4 bases between the two ends. Germline V gives CDR1 GTSNPN, CDR2 SVGIG (reference sequence). The CDR3 loop spans 11 amino acids. CDR3 DNA: TGTGCCTGGAGTGCAAACTACGAGCAGTACTTC. Its protein product is CAWSANYEQYF.

The chain links TRBV2 to TRBJ2-6; TRBD2 is a possible D gene (5 bases). Germline CDR1 SNHLY, CDR2 FYNNEI. The CDR3 has 15 residues. Trimming shortened V by 2 bases and J by 2 bases, and 7 bases separated the two germline ends. The CDR3 nucleotides are TGTGCCAGCAGTGAAATCGGGGCTGGGGCCAACGTCCTGACTTTC. Translating gives CASSEIGAGANVLTF.

The chain combines TRBV2 with TRBJ1-2, with 7 positions matching TRBD1. Germline loops: CDR1 SNHLY, CDR2 FYNNEI. V was clipped by 6 bases and J by 3 bases; unmatched bases: 4. The CDR3 covers 13 residues. CDR3 nucleotide sequence: TGTGCCAGCAGCCTAGGACAGGACTATGGCTACACCTTC. Translation gives CASSLGQDYGYTF.

In this sample, this clone turned up a few times. The chain employs TRBV18 and TRBJ2-3; 8 positions match TRBD1. Germline lookup yields CDR1 KGHSH and CDR2 LQKENI. CDR3 length: 14 amino acids. J was trimmed by 4 bases and V by 5 bases; bases with no gene match: 5. The CDR3 protein is CASSSLTGADTQYF. Written as DNA, the CDR3 is TGTGCCAGCTCATCCCTGACAGGGGCAGATACGCAGTATTTT.

About this clone: Other DNA variants within this sample encode the same CDR3. The rearrangement links TRBV5-1 to TRBJ1-2; weak D call: TRBD1 (6 bases). Germline CDR1 and CDR2: SGHRS and YFSETQ. The CDR3 runs to 14 residues. Trimming stripped 0 bases from V and 5 bases from J, with 11 bases between. The CDR3 spells CASSLDGGVYGYTF. CDR3 coding DNA: TGCGCCAGCAGCTTGGATGGGGGCGTGTATGGCTACACCTTC.

Only a few counts were recorded for this clone. The gene calls are TRBV7-9 and TRBJ2-5; TRBD1 aligns across 7 bases. CDR1 and CDR2 from the germline V gene are SEHNR and FQNEAQ (reference sequence). V was pared by 0 bases and J by 5 bases, with 3 bases of the junction left unmatched. The CDR3 length is 14 residues. CDR3 region: CASSLATGWETQYF. The CDR3 DNA is TGTGCCAGCAGCTTAGCGACAGGGTGGGAGACCCAGTACTTC. The whole variable domain, filled in from reference TRBV7-9 and TRBJ2-5, reads DTGVSQNPRHKITKRGQNVTFRCDPISEHNRLYWYRQTLGQGPEFLTYFQNEAQLEKSRLLSDRFSAERPKGSFSTLEIQRTEQGDSAMYLCASSLATGWETQYFGPGTRLLVL.